This T cell receptor beta chain derives from a study of PD-L1 blockade in urothelial cancer. At the level of the study: The patients first took atezolizumab around 2014, receiving 1,200 mg intravenously every 3 weeks. Blood analysis was done at 3 weeks (second dose) and 6 weeks after treatment began.

The CDR3 consists of 14 residues. Germline trimming cut 6 bases from V and 5 bases from J; bases unmatched to any gene: 8. Germline V gene sequence: CDR1 MNHNS, CDR2 SASEGT. This clone appeared once. Synthetic spike-ins, TCR analog templates, were added into each PCR. TCRdb keeps only in-frame clones here, not all; method: immunoSEQ multiplex PCR. Of roughly 63,000 clones in the sample, 81% were seen once. Regarding time point: pretreatment peripheral blood. All patients handed over anywhere from 1 to 8 samples, pretreatment and on-treatment. This receptor was obtained from a man aged 65-85 years with urothelial cancer. Source: PBMCs, taken around atezolizumab (anti-PD-L1) treatment. This chain joins TRBV6-1 and TRBJ2-7, with 9 positions matching TRBD2. The CDR3 here is CASRVSGREDEQYF. CDR3 sequence (DNA): TGTGCCAGCAGAGTTAGCGGGAGAGAAGACGAGCAGTACTTC.